This T cell receptor (beta chain) was sequenced in a study of identical twins. Findings of the study overall: Out-of-frame beta chain sequences displayed weaker excess sharing between twins.

A note on this clonotype: The antigen is not known.

In TCRdb, the 5' RACE reads were re-called with MiXCR into one record per CDR3 protein. The sample yields hundreds of thousands of distinct CDR3 sequences, 24% seen once. These data also formed part of another study, on T cells expressing NK-cell markers. That publication notes: Repertoire data for TCR beta were derived from sorted T cells (CD3+CD56+NKG2C+, CD3+CD56+NKG2C- and CD3+CD56-NKG2C+). About six of the donors carried dominant NKG2C+ clonotypes that took up about 1.0-7.0% of their CD8+ T cells.

The sample comprised CD4+ T cells sorted from blood. This receptor was identified in a woman aged 18-29 years in good health.

Here the CDR3 DNA reads TGTGCCAGCAGTCCACGGGCGGGTAGCACAGATACGCAGTATTTT. Its translation: CASSPRAGSTDTQYF. The V call is TRBV7-9, the J call TRBJ2-3; possibly TRBD2 for D (5 bases). V lost 6 bases, J lost 0 bases, and 13 bases lay in between. Germline CDR1 reads SEHNR; CDR2 reads FQNEAQ (reference sequence). The CDR3 covers 15 residues.